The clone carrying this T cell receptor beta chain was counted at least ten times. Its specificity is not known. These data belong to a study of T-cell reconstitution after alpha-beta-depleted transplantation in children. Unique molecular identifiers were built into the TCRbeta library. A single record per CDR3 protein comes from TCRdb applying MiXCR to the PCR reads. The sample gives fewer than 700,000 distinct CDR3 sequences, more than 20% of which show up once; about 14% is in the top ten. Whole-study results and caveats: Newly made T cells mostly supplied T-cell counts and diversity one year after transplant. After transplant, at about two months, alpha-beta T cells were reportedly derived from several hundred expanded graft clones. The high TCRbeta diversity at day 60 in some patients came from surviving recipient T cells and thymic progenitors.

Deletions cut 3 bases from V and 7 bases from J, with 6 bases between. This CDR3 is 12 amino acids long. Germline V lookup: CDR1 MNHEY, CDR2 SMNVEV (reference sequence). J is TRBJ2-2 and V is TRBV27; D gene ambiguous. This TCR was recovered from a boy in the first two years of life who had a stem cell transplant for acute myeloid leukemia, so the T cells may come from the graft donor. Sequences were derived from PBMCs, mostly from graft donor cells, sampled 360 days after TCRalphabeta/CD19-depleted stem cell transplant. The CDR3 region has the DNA TGTGCCAGCAGTTTTGCAGACGGGGAGCTGTTTTTT. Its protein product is CASSFADGELFF.